This passage covers 19 T cell receptor beta chains from one sample sequenced in a study of blood T cell repertoires in COVID-19. The assay was immunoSEQ multiplex PCR, and TCRdb's table has in-frame clones only and misses some. The table lists nearly 250,000 clones, about 80% of them singletons. Sequenced sample: peripheral blood. The receptors stem from a woman aged 80 or older with acute or convalescent COVID-19.

The CDR3 spells CASGNRGNAPQHF. The CDR3 DNA reads TGTGCCAGTGGTAACAGGGGGAATGCGCCCCAGCATTTT. The rearrangement joins TRBV19 to TRBJ1-5; 8 bases line up with TRBD1. The CDR3 loop spans 13 amino acids. The germline gives CDR1 LNHDA, CDR2 SQIVND (reference sequence). J was trimmed by 9 bases and V by 8 bases; bases with no gene match: 9. The variable domain in full, with the rest retrieved from reference TRBV19 and TRBJ1-5, is DGGITQSPKYLFRKEGQNVTLSCEQNLNHDAMYWYRQDPGQGLRLIYYSQIVNDFQKGDIAEGYSVSREKKESFPLTVTSAQKNPTAFYLCASGNRGNAPQHFGDGTRLSIL.

The rearrangement links TRBV6-2 or TRBV6-3 to TRBJ2-5; the D is unclear. This CDR3 has 14 amino acids. V gave up 6 bases and J gave up 7 bases, with 18 bases separating them. The germline V gene has CDR1 MNHEY and CDR2 SVGEGT. CDR3 residues: CASSPANDKGTQYF. The DNA of the CDR3 is TGTGCCAGCAGCCCGGCGAATGACAAAGGGACCCAGTACTTC.

In its sample, this clone was seen once. The chain combines TRBV5-8 with TRBJ2-7; 7 bases align to TRBD1. Germline V lookup: CDR1 SGHTS, CDR2 YDEGEE. This CDR3 is 15 amino acids long. The ends lost 0 bases at V and 2 bases at J; junction bases unmatched: 5. The CDR3, as DNA: TGTGCCAGCAGCTTGGGGGGGACAGACACCTACGAGCAGTACTTC. Its translation: CASSLGGTDTYEQYF.

The V and J genes are TRBV19 and TRBJ1-5, with 7 bases fitting TRBD1. The V gene's germline CDR1 is LNHDA and CDR2 SQIVND (reference sequence). After removal of 5 bases from V and 4 bases from J, the junction contained 8 bases not matched to a gene. CDR3 length: 15 residues. CDR3 DNA: TGTGCCAGTAGTGACGGGACAGTGCTAAATCAGCCCCAGCATTTT. Protein sequence: CASSDGTVLNQPQHF.

The chain links TRBV11-2 to TRBJ2-5; weak D call: TRBD2 (5 bases). Germline V gene sequence: CDR1 SGHAT, CDR2 FQNNGV. CDR3 size: 13 residues. Trimming removed 1 base from V and 5 bases from J, with 8 bases in between. The CDR3 here is CASSLAGKETQYF. The CDR3 DNA follows: TGTGCCAGCAGCTTAGCCGGGAAGGAGACCCAGTACTTC.

The genes are TRBV3-1 (or the pseudogene TRBV3-2) and TRBJ2-1, with 8 bases that match TRBD1. This CDR3 is built from 15 residues. Germline CDR1 and CDR2: LGHDT and YNNKEL (reference sequence). The V segment lost 4 bases and the J segment 7 bases; nucleotides outside the gene matches: 9. The CDR3 DNA reads TGTGCCAGCAGCCGACCCGGGACAGGTGGGAATGAGCAGTTCTTC. Translating gives CASSRPGTGGNEQFF.

The rearrangement uses TRBV5-6 and TRBJ2-3; 10 nucleotides align to TRBD1. V shed 3 bases, J shed 3 bases, and the junction held 4 bases outside the gene matches. The CDR3 has 15 residues. Germline values: CDR1 SGHDT, CDR2 YYEEEE. DNA for the CDR3: TGTGCCAGCAGCTCCAGGGACAGGGGTACAGATACGCAGTATTTT. Protein sequence: CASSSRDRGTDTQYF.

The chain recombines TRBV18 with TRBJ2-3, with a possible D match to TRBD2 (5 bases). The CDR3 totals 14 residues. V lost 7 bases, J lost 0 bases, and 11 bases lay in between. Germline V lookup: CDR1 KGHSH, CDR2 LQKENI. CDR3 coding DNA: TGTGCCAGCTTGGAGCGGCCAAGCACAGATACGCAGTATTTT. Residues: CASLERPSTDTQYF.

V gene TRBV7-2 combines with J gene TRBJ1-1, with TRBD1 as a possible D gene (5 bases). The CDR3 extends over 13 amino acids. CDR1 and CDR2 (germline): SGHTA, FQGNSA. The V and J ends lost 5 bases and 1 base respectively, with 8 bases between them. The CDR3 is CASSLQENTEAFF. DNA for the CDR3: TGTGCCAGCAGCCTACAGGAGAACACTGAAGCTTTCTTT.

This clone was picked up a small number of times. The genes are TRBV19 and TRBJ2-7; 7 bases map to TRBD1. V dropped 3 bases and J dropped 0; count of bases not matched to a gene: 2. CDR3 length: 14 residues. Germline values: CDR1 LNHDA, CDR2 SQIVND (reference sequence). The DNA for the CDR3 is TGTGCCAGTAGTATGGACAGGCTCTCCTACGAGCAGTACTTC. Translating gives CASSMDRLSYEQYF.

The chain recombines TRBV19 with TRBJ2-6; D uncertain. With 5 bases removed from V and 0 bases from J, the gap between germline ends came to 11 bases. This CDR3 contains 16 residues. Germline V gene lookup returns CDR1 LNHDA and CDR2 SQIVND (reference sequence). CDR3 protein: CASSSLGGSGANVLTF. The CDR3 DNA sequence: TGTGCCAGTAGTTCCCTCGGTGGCTCTGGGGCCAACGTCCTGACTTTC.

Only a few counts were recorded for this clone. The J gene is TRBJ1-5, the V gene TRBV6-5, with D perhaps TRBD1 (6 bases). V lost 3 bases and J lost 5, with 17 bases in between. CDR1 MNHEY and CDR2 SVGAGI come from the germline V gene. This CDR3 region has 16 residues. The CDR3 protein is CASSYQIRGRDQPQHF. The CDR3 DNA follows: TGTGCCAGCAGTTATCAAATCAGGGGCAGGGATCAGCCCCAGCATTTT.

This rearrangement joins TRBV6-1 to TRBJ1-2, with 7 nucleotides matching TRBD1. The CDR3 is 14 amino acids. Germline loops: CDR1 MNHNS, CDR2 SASEGT. After removal of 1 base from V and 5 bases from J, the junction contained 4 bases not matched to a gene. CDR3 protein: CASSEVAGGYGYTF. CDR3 DNA: TGTGCCAGCAGTGAAGTGGCAGGGGGGTATGGCTACACCTTC.

This chain links TRBV7-6 with TRBJ2-5; D gene uncertain. CDR3 size: 13 residues. The V and J ends lost 2 bases and 1 base respectively, with 5 bases between them. CDR1 is SGHVS and CDR2 is FNYEAQ in the germline V gene. The CDR3 spells CASSLKLQETQYF. Here the CDR3 DNA reads TGTGCCAGCAGCTTAAAACTCCAAGAGACCCAGTACTTC. The whole variable domain, remainder taken from reference TRBV7-6 and TRBJ2-5, is GAGVSQSPRYKVTKRGQDVALRCDPISGHVSLYWYRQALGQGPEFLTYFNYEAQQDKSGLPNDRFSAERPEGSISTLTIQRTEQRDSAMYRCASSLKLQETQYFGPGTRLLVL.

This clone was seen once. The chain joins TRBV5-1 to TRBJ1-1; D may be TRBD1 (5 bases). Trimming cost V 0 bases and J 1 base, with 10 bases left between them. CDR1 and CDR2 from the germline V gene are SGHRS and YFSETQ. This CDR3 region has 15 residues. This CDR3 reads CASSLAGGRNTEAFF. The CDR3 nucleotides are TGCGCCAGCAGCTTGGCGGGGGGGAGGAACACTGAAGCTTTCTTT.

The genes are TRBV2 and TRBJ1-2; possible D gene TRBD1, 5 bases. Germline CDR1 is SNHLY and CDR2 is FYNNEI. This CDR3 has 15 amino acids. V shed 7 bases and J shed 0 bases, with 15 bases lying between them. The DNA of the CDR3 is TGTGCCAGCAAGGGGTTGAGGAGAGCTAACTATGGCTACACCTTC. This sequence encodes CASKGLRRANYGYTF.

The gene calls are TRBV5-4 and TRBJ2-7; TRBD2 agrees at 8 bases. With 2 bases clipped from V and 4 bases from J, the junction kept 8 bases outside the gene matches. The CDR3 sequence is 15 residues long. Germline V gene sequence: CDR1 SGHNT, CDR2 YYREEE (reference sequence). CDR3 coding DNA: TGTGCCAGCAGCTTCTCGCGGGAGGCCAGTTACGAGCAGTACTTC. Translated, it gives CASSFSREASYEQYF.

The rearrangement joins TRBV5-1 to TRBJ2-1; 8 bases line up with TRBD2. Germline V lookup: CDR1 SGHRS, CDR2 YFSETQ. V gave up 5 bases and J gave up 2 bases; unmatched junction bases: 6. This CDR3 comprises 15 residues. CDR3: CASRIAGGPYNEQFF. The DNA for the CDR3 is TGCGCCAGCAGAATCGCGGGGGGCCCCTACAATGAGCAGTTCTTC.

The V and J genes are TRBV6-6 and TRBJ1-1, with a weak D call TRBD1 (6 bases). V was trimmed by 6 bases and J by 0 bases, leaving 11 bases between them. The length of the CDR3 is 14 residues. Germline CDR1 and CDR2: MNHNY and SVGAGI (reference sequence). CDR3 bases: TGTGCCAGCAGCTTGGGACATATGAACACTGAAGCTTTCTTT. This gives the protein CASSLGHMNTEAFF.